These 5 T cell receptor beta chains share one sample of origin, sequenced in a study of blood T cell repertoires in COVID-19. Only in-frame clones appear in the TCRdb table, and some are missing; sequencing was by immunoSEQ multiplex PCR. The table includes around 320,000 clones, nearly 90% detected once. The sample taken for sequencing was PBMCs or T cells enriched from blood (not recorded which). The receptors originated from a woman aged 18-30 years with acute COVID-19.

In DNA form, the CDR3 reads TGTGCCAGCAGCCCCTCCGGGGGTTGGAACACCATATATTTT. This encodes CASSPSGGWNTIYF. This rearrangement joins TRBV6-5 to TRBJ1-3, with a possible D match to TRBD1 (5 bases). V was shortened by 6 bases and J by 7 bases, with 16 bases between the two germline ends. Germline values: CDR1 MNHEY, CDR2 SVGAGI. The CDR3 is 14 amino acids.

The CDR3 protein is CASSGQGLFQPQHF. DNA of the CDR3: TGTGCCAGCAGTGGACAGGGCCTGTTTCAGCCCCAGCATTTT. The chain employs TRBV27 and TRBJ1-5, with 8 bases matching TRBD1. The CDR3 consists of 14 residues. The junction had 6 bases not matched to a gene; V was cut back by 5 bases and J by 6 bases. Germline V lookup: CDR1 MNHEY, CDR2 SMNVEV (reference sequence).

This rearrangement joins TRBV29-1 to TRBJ2-3, with 12 bases fitting TRBD1. Per the germline V gene, CDR1 is SQVTM and CDR2 is ANQGSEA. CDR3 size: 17 residues. The V gene end was trimmed by 4 bases and the J gene end by 4 bases; junction bases not matched to a gene: 12. The CDR3 region has the DNA TGCAGCGTTGCACCTTTGGGGACAGGGGGCCCTGCAGATACGCAGTATTTT. This gives the protein CSVAPLGTGGPADTQYF.

V and J are TRBV28 and TRBJ2-2; weak D call: TRBD2 (6 bases). Deletions cut 2 bases from V and 5 bases from J, with 12 bases between. This CDR3 has 15 amino acids. The germline V gene has CDR1 MDHEN and CDR2 SYDVKM. The CDR3 loop reads CASSLRRARTGELFF. Written as DNA, the CDR3 is TGTGCCAGCAGTTTAAGGAGGGCGAGGACCGGGGAGCTGTTTTTT.

This chain joins TRBV3-1 (or the pseudogene TRBV3-2) and TRBJ1-1, with D possibly TRBD1 on 5 matching bases. Per germline, CDR1 LGHDT and CDR2 YNNKEL (reference sequence). V was clipped by 5 bases and J by 10 bases, with 14 bases between them. The CDR3 totals 12 residues. CDR3 bases: TGTGCCAGCAGCTCTCCCCGTAGGGGAGCTTTCTTT. Protein product: CASSSPRRGAFF.